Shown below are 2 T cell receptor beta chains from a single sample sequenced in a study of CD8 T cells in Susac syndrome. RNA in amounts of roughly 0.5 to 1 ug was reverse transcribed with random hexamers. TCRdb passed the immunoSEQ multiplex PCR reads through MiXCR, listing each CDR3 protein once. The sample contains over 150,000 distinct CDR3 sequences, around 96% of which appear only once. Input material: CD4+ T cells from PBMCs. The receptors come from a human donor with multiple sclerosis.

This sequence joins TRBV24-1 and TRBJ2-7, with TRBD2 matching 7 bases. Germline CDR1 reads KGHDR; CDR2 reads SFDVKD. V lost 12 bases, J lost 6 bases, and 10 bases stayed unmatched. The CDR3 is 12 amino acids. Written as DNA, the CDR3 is TGTGCCCCTCCGGGAGGACGGGGCGAGCAGTACTTC. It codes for CAPPGGRGEQYF.

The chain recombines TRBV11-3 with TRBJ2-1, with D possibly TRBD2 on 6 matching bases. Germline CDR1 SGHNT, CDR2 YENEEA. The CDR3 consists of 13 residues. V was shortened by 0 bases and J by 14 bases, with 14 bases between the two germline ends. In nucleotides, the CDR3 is TGTGCCAGCAGCTTAGATTCTGGGGGAGGAAAGTTCTTC. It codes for CASSLDSGGGKFF.